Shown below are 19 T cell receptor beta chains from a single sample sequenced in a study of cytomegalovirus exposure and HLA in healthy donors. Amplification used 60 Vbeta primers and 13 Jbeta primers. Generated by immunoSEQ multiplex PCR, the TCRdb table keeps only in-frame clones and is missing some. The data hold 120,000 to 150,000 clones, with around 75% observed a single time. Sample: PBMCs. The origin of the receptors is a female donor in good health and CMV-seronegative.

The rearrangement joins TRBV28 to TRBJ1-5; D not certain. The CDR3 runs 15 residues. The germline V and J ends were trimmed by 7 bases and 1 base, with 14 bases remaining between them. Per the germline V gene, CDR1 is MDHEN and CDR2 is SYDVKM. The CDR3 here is CASIENGISNQPQHF. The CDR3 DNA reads TGTGCCAGCATCGAAAACGGGATAAGCAATCAGCCCCAGCATTTT.

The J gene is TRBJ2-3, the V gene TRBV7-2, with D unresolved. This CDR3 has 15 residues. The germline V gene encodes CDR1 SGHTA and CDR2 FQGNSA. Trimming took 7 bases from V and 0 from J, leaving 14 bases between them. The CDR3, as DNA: TGTGCCAGCACCACTACTTACTATAGCACAGATACGCAGTATTTT. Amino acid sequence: CASTTTYYSTDTQYF.

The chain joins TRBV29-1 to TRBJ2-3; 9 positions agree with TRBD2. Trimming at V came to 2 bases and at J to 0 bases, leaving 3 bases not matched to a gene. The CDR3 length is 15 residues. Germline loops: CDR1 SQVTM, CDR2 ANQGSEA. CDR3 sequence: CSVESGGTSTDTQYF. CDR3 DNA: TGCAGCGTTGAAAGCGGGGGGACAAGCACAGATACGCAGTATTTT.

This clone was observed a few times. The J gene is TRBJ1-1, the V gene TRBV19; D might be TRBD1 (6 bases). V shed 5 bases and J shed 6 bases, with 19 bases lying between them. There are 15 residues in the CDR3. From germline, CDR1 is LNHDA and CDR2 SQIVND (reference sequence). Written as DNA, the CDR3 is TGTGCCAGTAGTTTCCCCCATGGGGGCACCCCTGAAGCTTTCTTT. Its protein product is CASSFPHGGTPEAFF.

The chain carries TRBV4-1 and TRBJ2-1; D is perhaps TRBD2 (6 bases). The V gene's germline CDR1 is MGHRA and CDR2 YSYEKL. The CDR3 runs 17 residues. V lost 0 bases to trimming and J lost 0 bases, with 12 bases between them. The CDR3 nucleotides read TGCGCCAGCAGCCAAGATTTAGCCGGGAGCTCCTACAATGAGCAGTTCTTC. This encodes CASSQDLAGSSYNEQFF.

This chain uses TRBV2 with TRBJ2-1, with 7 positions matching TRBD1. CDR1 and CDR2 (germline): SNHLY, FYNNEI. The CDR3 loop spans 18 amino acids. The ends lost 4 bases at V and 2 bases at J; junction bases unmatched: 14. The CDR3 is CASSVPPETGRPYNEQFF. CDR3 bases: TGTGCCAGCAGTGTACCCCCAGAGACAGGGAGACCCTACAATGAGCAGTTCTTC.

CDR3 sequence reads: CASSLLGGDQPQHF. The CDR3 DNA reads as TGTGCCAGCAGTTTGCTAGGGGGGGATCAGCCCCAGCATTTT. This chain connects TRBV27 to TRBJ1-5; TRBD1 might be the D (6 bases). Germline V CDR1 and CDR2: MNHEY, SMNVEV (reference sequence). CDR3 length: 14 residues. V was clipped by 3 bases and J by 5 bases, with 11 bases between them.

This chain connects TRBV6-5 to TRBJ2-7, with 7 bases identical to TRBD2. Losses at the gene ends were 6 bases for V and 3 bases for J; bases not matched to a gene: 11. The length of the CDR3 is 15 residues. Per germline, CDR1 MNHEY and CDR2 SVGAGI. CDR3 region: CASRESGGSIYEQYF. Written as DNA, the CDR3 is TGTGCCAGCAGAGAATCGGGGGGTTCGATCTACGAGCAGTACTTC.

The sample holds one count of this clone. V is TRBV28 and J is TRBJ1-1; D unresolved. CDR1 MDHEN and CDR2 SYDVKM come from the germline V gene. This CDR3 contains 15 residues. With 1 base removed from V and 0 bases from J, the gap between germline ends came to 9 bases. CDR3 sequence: CASSLSGLMNTEAFF. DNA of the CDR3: TGTGCCAGCAGTTTATCCGGGTTAATGAACACTGAAGCTTTCTTT.

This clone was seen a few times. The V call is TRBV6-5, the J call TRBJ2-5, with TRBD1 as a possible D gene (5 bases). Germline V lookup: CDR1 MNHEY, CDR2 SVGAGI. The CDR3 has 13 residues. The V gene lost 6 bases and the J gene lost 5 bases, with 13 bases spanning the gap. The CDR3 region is CASRQGVGETQYF. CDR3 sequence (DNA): TGTGCCAGCAGGCAAGGGGTGGGGGAGACCCAGTACTTC.

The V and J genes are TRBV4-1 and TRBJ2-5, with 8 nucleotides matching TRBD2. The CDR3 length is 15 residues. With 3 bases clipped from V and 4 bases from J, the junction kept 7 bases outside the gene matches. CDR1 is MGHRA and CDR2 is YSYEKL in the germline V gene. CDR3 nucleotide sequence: TGCGCCAGCAGCCACGTCGGGACTAGTGTAGAGACCCAGTACTTC. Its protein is CASSHVGTSVETQYF.

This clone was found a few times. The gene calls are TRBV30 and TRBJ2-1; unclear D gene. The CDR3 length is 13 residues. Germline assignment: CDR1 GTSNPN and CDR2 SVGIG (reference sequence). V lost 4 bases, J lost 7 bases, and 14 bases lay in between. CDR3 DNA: TGTGCCTGGACTTACGAGCCATGGAATGAGCAGTTCTTC. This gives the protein CAWTYEPWNEQFF.

CDR3 sequence: CASSGPLSGNTIYF. The CDR3 nucleotides read TGCGCCAGCTCGGGTCCCCTCTCTGGAAACACCATATATTTT. The chain is built from TRBV10-1 and TRBJ1-3; the D is unclear. Deletions cut 8 bases from V and 0 bases from J, with 11 bases between. The germline gives CDR1 WNHNN, CDR2 SYGVQD (reference sequence). This CDR3 is built from 14 residues.

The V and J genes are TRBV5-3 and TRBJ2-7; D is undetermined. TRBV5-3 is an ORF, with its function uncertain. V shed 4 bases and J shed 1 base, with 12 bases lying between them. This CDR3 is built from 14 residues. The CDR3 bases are TGTGCCAGAAGCGCAAACAGATTTTCCTACGAGCAGTACTTC. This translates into CARSANRFSYEQYF.

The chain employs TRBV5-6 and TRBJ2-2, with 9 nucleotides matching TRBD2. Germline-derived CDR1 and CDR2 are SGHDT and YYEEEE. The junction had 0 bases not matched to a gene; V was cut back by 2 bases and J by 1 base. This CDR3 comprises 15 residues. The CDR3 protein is CASSLAGGNTGELFF. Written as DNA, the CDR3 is TGTGCCAGCAGCTTAGCGGGAGGGAACACCGGGGAGCTGTTTTTT.

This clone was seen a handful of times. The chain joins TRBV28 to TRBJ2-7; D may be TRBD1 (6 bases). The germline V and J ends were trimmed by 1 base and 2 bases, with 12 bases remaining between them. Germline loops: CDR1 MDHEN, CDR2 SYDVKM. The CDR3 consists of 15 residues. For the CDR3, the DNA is TGTGCCAGCAGTTTATTGGGGGCTACTACCTACGAGCAGTACTTC. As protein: CASSLLGATTYEQYF.

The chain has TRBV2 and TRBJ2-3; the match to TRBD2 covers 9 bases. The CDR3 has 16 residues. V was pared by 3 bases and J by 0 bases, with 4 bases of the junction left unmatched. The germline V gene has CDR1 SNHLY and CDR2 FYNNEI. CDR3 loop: CASSEASGTSTDTQYF. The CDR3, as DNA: TGTGCCAGCAGTGAGGCTAGCGGGACCAGCACAGATACGCAGTATTTT.

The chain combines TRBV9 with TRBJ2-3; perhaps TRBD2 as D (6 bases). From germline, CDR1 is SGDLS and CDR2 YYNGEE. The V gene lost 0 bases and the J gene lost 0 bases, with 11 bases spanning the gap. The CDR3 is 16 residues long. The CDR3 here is CASSVDLAPSTDTQYF. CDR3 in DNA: TGTGCCAGCAGCGTAGATCTAGCGCCTAGCACAGATACGCAGTATTTT.

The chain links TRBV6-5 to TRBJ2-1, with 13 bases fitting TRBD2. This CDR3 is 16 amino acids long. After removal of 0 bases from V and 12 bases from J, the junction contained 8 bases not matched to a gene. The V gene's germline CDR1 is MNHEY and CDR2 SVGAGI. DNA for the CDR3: TGTGCCAGCAGTTACTCTGGTGGACTAGCGGGAGTAGTGCAGTTCTTC. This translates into CASSYSGGLAGVVQFF.